This TCR beta chain was recorded in a study of T cells after yellow fever vaccination. On the study more broadly: Any fraction with a low cell number was prepared using SMART-Seq v4 Ultra Low Input.

This clonotype was counted at least ten times. Antigen: not known. Trimming stripped 3 bases from V and 5 bases from J, with 10 bases between. The length of the CDR3 is 14 residues. Overall study results and limits: In post-booster samples, most primary-vaccination clones reappeared (approximately 95% CD4, approximately 91% CD8).

As TCR cDNA was made by 5'RACE template switching, a universal primer site and UMIs were added. TCRdb used MiXCR to reprocess the 5' RACE reads, holding one entry per CDR3 protein. The table has about 500,000 distinct CDR3 sequences, about a sixth seen once. The sample was PBMCs, taken less than 6 days after the first yellow fever vaccination. V and J are TRBV12-3 or TRBV12-4 and TRBJ2-2; TRBD1 is a possible D gene (5 bases). This TCR came from a man aged 18 to 30 who received the YFV17D yellow fever vaccine. The chain's CDR3 is CASSFREGTGELFF. In nucleotides, the CDR3 is TGTGCCAGCAGTTTCAGGGAAGGAACCGGGGAGCTGTTTTTT.